This T cell receptor beta chain was identified in a study of control samples from healthy donors and cancer patients. Clones were sequenced by immunoSEQ multiplex PCR, and TCRdb holds only the in-frame ones, with some missing. The sample lists more than 95,000 clones, roughly 87% occurring once. The source of this sequence is a man between 18 and 35 years old in good health. Sequencing was performed on blood.

The DNA of the CDR3 is TGTGCCAGCAGCGTAGTAGTAGGGGGCACTGAAGCTTTCTTT. This sequence encodes CASSVVVGGTEAFF. The chain uses TRBV9 and TRBJ1-1; maybe TRBD1 (6 bases). CDR3 length equals 14 residues. The germline V gene has CDR1 SGDLS and CDR2 YYNGEE. V dropped 0 bases and J dropped 4 bases, with 10 bases sitting between them.